This T cell receptor (beta chain) was observed in a study of blood T cell repertoires in COVID-19 (dated by TCRdb to the early 2020s). For the wider study: The collaborator samples originated in the United States, Italy and Spain and spanned the acute and convalescent phases of COVID-19. Samples were obtained from the ongoing ImmuneRACE study (first 160 participants) and from 1,254 subjects provided by 6 global collaborators. The material from the prospective study consisted of cDNA or gDNA derived from T cells, B-cell-depleted T cells, or PBMCs. HLA class I and class II types, where available, came from metadata supplied by the sample provider rather than from assay-based typing. The dataset comprised deeply sampled blood TCRbeta repertoires from subjects exposed to, actively infected with, or recovered from COVID-19. Sample metadata almost always included a de-identified subject ID, COVID-19 status, age in years and sex. The repertoires were made available in a free public database intended to serve as a resource for research on the immune response to SARS-CoV-2. Overall study outcomes, separate from this receptor: The quantity of clinical and demographic metadata differed by source and by participant and was supplied without curation.

Of note for this clone: The antigen this receptor binds is unknown. No clone much larger than this one lies a single base away; base qualities are absent.

Between the V and J ends, shortened by 0 bases and 2 bases respectively, the junction contains 12 bases. The germline V gene encodes CDR1 SGHKS and CDR2 YYEKEE (reference sequence). The CDR3 contains 16 residues, cysteine and phenylalanine counted. The only DNA kept is the CDR3, 48 bases in frame from the first base. The immunoSEQ Assay, a bias-controlled multiplex PCR, was used to amplify TCRbeta CDR3 regions from genomic DNA. For the original study's pipeline: Within the assay, amplification of reference gene primers was used to estimate how many nucleated cells each sample contained. To quantify the absolute abundance of each unique TCRbeta CDR3 rearrangement, sequence reads were collapsed and filtered. For each sample, productive Simpson clonality was calculated as the square root of Simpson's diversity index over productive rearrangements. TCRdb provides this immuneACCESS table in a form limited to in-frame rearrangements. Some clones are lacking; in checked studies, under half of them reflect an unresolved V gene, and why the rest are absent is not known. The V and J calls and clone size were taken over from that table, and D and trimming were inferred from the DNA. For this sample there are about 190,000 clones; around nine tenths appear just once. Roughly 6.2% of the sample belongs to the ten largest clones.

Another Seattle source contributed samples from volunteer blood donors who had recovered from COVID-19. Whole blood was collected in K2EDTA tubes by collaborating institutions according to the institutions' own protocols. For TCRbeta analysis, collaborators shipped samples in one of three forms: frozen whole blood, isolated PBMCs, or DNA extracted from either of those sample types. This clonotype originated in a woman in her 40s who had recovered from COVID-19. The chain joins TRBV5-5 to TRBJ1-5; the D gene identity is not certain. Sequenced input: peripheral blood. DNA sequence: TGTGCCAGCAGCTTGGGGACTCCGGTTGGCAATCAGCCCCAGCATTTT. The resulting protein is CASSLGTPVGNQPQHF.